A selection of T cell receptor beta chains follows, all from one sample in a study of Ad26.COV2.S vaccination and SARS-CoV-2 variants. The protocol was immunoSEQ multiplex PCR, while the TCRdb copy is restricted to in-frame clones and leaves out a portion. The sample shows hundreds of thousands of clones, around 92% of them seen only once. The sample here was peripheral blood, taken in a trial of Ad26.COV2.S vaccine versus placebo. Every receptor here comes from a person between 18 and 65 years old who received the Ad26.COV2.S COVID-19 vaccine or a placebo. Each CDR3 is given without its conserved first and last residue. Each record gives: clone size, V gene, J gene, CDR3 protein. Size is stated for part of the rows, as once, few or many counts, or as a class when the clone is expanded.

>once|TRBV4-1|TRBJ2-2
ASSQVALGPSAASTGELF
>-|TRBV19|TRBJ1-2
ASKTGENYGYT
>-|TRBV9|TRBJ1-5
ASSPIGQGSNQPQH
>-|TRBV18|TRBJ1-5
ASSPQESKGGGPQH
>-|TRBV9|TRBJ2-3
ASSVAASGVLSGDTQY
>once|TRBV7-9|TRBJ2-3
ASSFSGPVGGDTQY
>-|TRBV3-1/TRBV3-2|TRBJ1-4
ASGQGGHEKLF
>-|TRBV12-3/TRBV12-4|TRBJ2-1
ASSLGTRNEQF
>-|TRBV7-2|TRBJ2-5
ASSLVPGGRGQETQY
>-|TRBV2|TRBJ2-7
ASSERGFILSYEQY
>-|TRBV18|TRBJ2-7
ASSPPGDRYEQY
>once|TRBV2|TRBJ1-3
ASSESWGSGNTIY
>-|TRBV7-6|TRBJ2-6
ASSLEAWISGANVLT
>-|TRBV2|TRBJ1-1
ASSEGGGSF
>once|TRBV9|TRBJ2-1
ASSVAGAVQF